This is a list of T cell receptor beta chains from one sample in a study of Ad26.COV2.S vaccination and SARS-CoV-2 variants. Generated by immunoSEQ multiplex PCR, the TCRdb table keeps only in-frame clones and is missing some. The top ten clones hold about 18% of a sample with over 100,000 clones, over 60% of them seen once. Sample: peripheral blood, taken after recovery from COVID-19. The receptors come from a human donor who had recovered from COVID-19. The CDR3 runs from the conserved cysteine through the conserved F or W. D genes are given only for firm matches. Where a row states a size, it is once, few, many or the class of an expanded clone; other rows omit it.

J gene: TRBJ2-7; D gene: .; clone size: .; V gene: TRBV4-3; CDR3 DNA: TGCGCCAGCAGCCAAGGGACGGGGACCTACGAGCAGTACTTC; CDR3 protein: CASSQGTGTYEQYF
J gene: TRBJ2-5; D gene: .; clone size: .; V gene: TRBV11-2; CDR3 DNA: TGTGCCAGCAGCTTAGGCGAGACCCAGTACTTC; CDR3 protein: CASSLGETQYF
J gene: TRBJ1-2; D gene: .; clone size: .; V gene: TRBV30; CDR3 DNA: TGTGCCTGGACATGGGACACTGGCTACACCTTC; CDR3 protein: CAWTWDTGYTF
J gene: TRBJ1-1; D gene: .; clone size: .; V gene: TRBV9; CDR3 DNA: TGTGCCAGCAGCGTAAAGGCAGTGAACACTGAAGCTTTCTTT; CDR3 protein: CASSVKAVNTEAFF
J gene: TRBJ1-2; D gene: .; clone size: .; V gene: TRBV15; CDR3 DNA: TGTGCCACCAGCAGAGATCGAGGAGGCGCTAACTATGGCTACACCTTC; CDR3 protein: CATSRDRGGANYGYTF
J gene: TRBJ1-5; D gene: TRBD1; clone size: .; V gene: TRBV6-5; CDR3 DNA: TGTGCCAGCAGGTGGACAGGGAAGACTCAGCCCCAGCATTTT; CDR3 protein: CASRWTGKTQPQHF
J gene: TRBJ2-5; D gene: .; clone size: .; V gene: TRBV15; CDR3 DNA: TGTGCCACCACTGAGGGCCTTGGTTTTCAAGAGACCCAGTACTTC; CDR3 protein: CATTEGLGFQETQYF
J gene: TRBJ2-1; D gene: .; clone size: .; V gene: TRBV5-4; CDR3 DNA: TGTGCCAGCAGCTTGGCCGAGGGGGGCCCTTACAATGAGCAGTTCTTC; CDR3 protein: CASSLAEGGPYNEQFF
J gene: TRBJ1-4; D gene: TRBD1; clone size: .; V gene: TRBV5-6; CDR3 DNA: TGTGCCAGCAGCTTAGCCCCACAGGGGCAACTGTTTTTT; CDR3 protein: CASSLAPQGQLFF
J gene: TRBJ2-5; D gene: TRBD2; clone size: .; V gene: TRBV5-5; CDR3 DNA: TGTGCCAGCGCCCGTGGCGGGGGGTACCAAGAGACCCAGTACTTC; CDR3 protein: CASARGGGYQETQYF
J gene: TRBJ1-6; D gene: TRBD1; clone size: few; V gene: TRBV27; CDR3 DNA: TGTGCCAGCAGTTTAGCAGGGGGCGCAAGGGGACCCCTCCACTTT; CDR3 protein: CASSLAGGARGPLHF
J gene: TRBJ1-1; D gene: .; clone size: .; V gene: TRBV14; CDR3 DNA: TGTGCCAGCAGCCAAGATCTTGTTCGAGCGGCTTTCTTT; CDR3 protein: CASSQDLVRAAFF
J gene: TRBJ1-1; D gene: .; clone size: many; V gene: TRBV5-1; CDR3 DNA: TGCGCCAGCAGCCCAGTTTGGGACAACACTGAAGCTTTCTTT; CDR3 protein: CASSPVWDNTEAFF
J gene: TRBJ2-7; D gene: TRBD1; clone size: .; V gene: TRBV9; CDR3 DNA: TGTGCCAGCAGCGTGGGACAGGGGAACCCTTTTTCCTACGAGCAGTACTTC; CDR3 protein: CASSVGQGNPFSYEQYF
J gene: TRBJ1-4; D gene: TRBD1; clone size: .; V gene: TRBV2; CDR3 DNA: TGTGCCAGCAGCGATCCCCGGGGGACAGGGGGTTCTCCTAATGAAAAACTGTTTTTT; CDR3 protein: CASSDPRGTGGSPNEKLFF
J gene: TRBJ1-1; D gene: .; clone size: .; V gene: TRBV30; CDR3 DNA: TGTGCCTGGAGTGTAGGGGAGTCTTTTGCTTTCTTT; CDR3 protein: CAWSVGESFAFF
J gene: TRBJ1-6; D gene: .; clone size: once; V gene: TRBV2; CDR3 DNA: TGTGCCAGCAGTAACCAGGGAAGCAATTCACCCCTCCACTTT; CDR3 protein: CASSNQGSNSPLHF
J gene: TRBJ1-1; D gene: .; clone size: .; V gene: TRBV19; CDR3 DNA: TGTGCCAGTAGTCCTTTCACAGAGGTCACTGAAGCTTTCTTT; CDR3 protein: CASSPFTEVTEAFF
J gene: TRBJ2-1; D gene: .; clone size: .; V gene: TRBV6-5; CDR3 DNA: TGTGCCAGCAGGGGGGCGGTTTACAATGAGCAGTTCTTC; CDR3 protein: CASRGAVYNEQFF
J gene: TRBJ1-2; D gene: .; clone size: once; V gene: TRBV6-5; CDR3 DNA: TGTGCCACCGGGGGCCGGGCTAACTATGGCTACACCTTC; CDR3 protein: CATGGRANYGYTF
J gene: TRBJ2-2; D gene: TRBD1; clone size: .; V gene: TRBV29-1; CDR3 DNA: TGCAGCGTTACCGGGACAGTGAACACCGGGGAGCTGTTTTTT; CDR3 protein: CSVTGTVNTGELFF
J gene: TRBJ2-1; D gene: .; clone size: .; V gene: TRBV7-7; CDR3 DNA: TGTGCCAGCAGCCAAAGGGTCGGCGACAATGAGCAGTTCTTC; CDR3 protein: CASSQRVGDNEQFF
J gene: TRBJ1-4; D gene: TRBD1; clone size: .; V gene: TRBV14; CDR3 DNA: TGTGCCAGCAGCCCCAGCTTTACTGGACAGGCTGAAAAACTGTTTTTT; CDR3 protein: CASSPSFTGQAEKLFF
J gene: TRBJ1-2; D gene: .; clone size: many; V gene: TRBV29-1; CDR3 DNA: TGCAGCGCCGCGGGCGCCCTGGGGATCTATGGCTACACCTTC; CDR3 protein: CSAAGALGIYGYTF
J gene: TRBJ2-1; D gene: .; clone size: .; V gene: TRBV11-2; CDR3 DNA: TGTGCCAGCAGCTTAAGCGTCGACTCTAGGGGGAATGAGCAGTTCTTC; CDR3 protein: CASSLSVDSRGNEQFF
J gene: TRBJ1-5; D gene: .; clone size: .; V gene: TRBV6-1; CDR3 DNA: TGTGCCAGCAGTGAAACTGGCTGGAGATCAGGGGAGCCCCAGCATTTT; CDR3 protein: CASSETGWRSGEPQHF
J gene: TRBJ1-6; D gene: TRBD1; clone size: .; V gene: TRBV6-6; CDR3 DNA: TGTGCCAGCAGTTACGGCGGACAGGCCGGTACACCCCTCCACTTT; CDR3 protein: CASSYGGQAGTPLHF
J gene: TRBJ2-3; D gene: TRBD2; clone size: .; V gene: TRBV6-1; CDR3 DNA: TGTGCCAGCAGTGAGCCGACTAGCGGGGTTGTAGATACGCAGTATTTT; CDR3 protein: CASSEPTSGVVDTQYF
J gene: TRBJ1-1; D gene: .; clone size: .; V gene: TRBV10-3; CDR3 DNA: TGTGCCATCAGTGGCCCGACAGAGAACACTGAAGCTTTCTTT; CDR3 protein: CAISGPTENTEAFF
J gene: TRBJ1-3; D gene: .; clone size: .; V gene: TRBV4-2; CDR3 DNA: TGTGCCAGCAGCCGGGAAAGCTCTGGAAACACCATATATTTT; CDR3 protein: CASSRESSGNTIYF
J gene: TRBJ1-2; D gene: .; clone size: .; V gene: TRBV19; CDR3 DNA: TGTGCCAGTAGTATGGGGGGCGGCTACACCTTC; CDR3 protein: CASSMGGGYTF
J gene: TRBJ1-3; D gene: .; clone size: .; V gene: TRBV29-1; CDR3 DNA: TGCAGCGTTGAAAAGGATACTGGAAACACCATATATTTT; CDR3 protein: CSVEKDTGNTIYF
J gene: TRBJ1-5; D gene: TRBD1; clone size: .; V gene: TRBV27; CDR3 DNA: TGTGCCAGCAGGGGGACAGGTAATCAGCCCCAGCATTTT; CDR3 protein: CASRGTGNQPQHF
J gene: TRBJ1-1; D gene: TRBD1; clone size: .; V gene: TRBV7-9; CDR3 DNA: TGTGCCAGCAGCTTGAGGACAGGGATTGAAGCTTTCTTT; CDR3 protein: CASSLRTGIEAFF
J gene: TRBJ2-6; D gene: TRBD1; clone size: few; V gene: TRBV4-1; CDR3 DNA: TGCGCCAGCAGCCAAGGTGGCAGGGGGCGCGTTGGGGCCAACGTCCTGACTTTC; CDR3 protein: CASSQGGRGRVGANVLTF
J gene: TRBJ2-5; D gene: .; clone size: few; V gene: TRBV6-2/TRBV6-3; CDR3 DNA: TGTGCCAGCAGCTATTACTCCAAAGAGACCCAGTACTTC; CDR3 protein: CASSYYSKETQYF
J gene: TRBJ2-6; D gene: .; clone size: .; V gene: TRBV4-1; CDR3 DNA: TGCGCCAGCAGCCACCTGGGGACTGGGGCCAACGTCCTGACTTTC; CDR3 protein: CASSHLGTGANVLTF
J gene: TRBJ1-2; D gene: .; clone size: .; V gene: TRBV5-4; CDR3 DNA: TGTGCCAGCAGCTTGGTGGGAGGGGAGATAGATGGCTACACCTTC; CDR3 protein: CASSLVGGEIDGYTF
J gene: TRBJ2-7; D gene: .; clone size: few; V gene: TRBV7-5; CDR3 DNA: TGTGTCAGAAGGGTTACAGGCTTAGTATCCTACGAGCAGTACTTC; CDR3 protein: CVRRVTGLVSYEQYF
J gene: TRBJ2-3; D gene: .; clone size: .; V gene: TRBV7-2; CDR3 DNA: TGTGCCAGCAGCTCCTCGACTAGTAGGGGCACAGATACGCAGTATTTT; CDR3 protein: CASSSSTSRGTDTQYF
J gene: TRBJ1-3; D gene: .; clone size: .; V gene: TRBV4-3; CDR3 DNA: TGCGCCAGCAGCCAAGATGTCGGGCGTGCTGGAAACACCATATATTTT; CDR3 protein: CASSQDVGRAGNTIYF
J gene: TRBJ2-3; D gene: TRBD2; clone size: once; V gene: TRBV5-4; CDR3 DNA: TGTGCCAGCAGCTTGGCGCCTAGCGGGGGGTATGGCACAGATACGCAGTATTTT; CDR3 protein: CASSLAPSGGYGTDTQYF